This TCR beta chain was recorded in a study of Graves' ophthalmopathy and Graves' hyperthyroidism. Amplifying from RNA transcripts, the study obtained TCR beta CDR3 regions. Investigators did first-round RT-PCR with HTBI primers, then second-round multiplex PCR. TCRdb itself ran the multiplex PCR reads through MiXCR, one entry per CDR3 protein. The sample holds some 410,000 distinct CDR3 sequences, roughly 20% seen once. Stable hyperthyroidism referred to disease that showed no ophthalmopathy within 18 months of follow-up. Hyperthyroidism patients were newly diagnosed, ill under 2 months, and aged 18 to 65 years. PBMCs stemmed from more than 9.5 ml of fresh peripheral blood. CDR1 SGDLS and CDR2 YYNGEE come from the germline V gene. V was pared by 2 bases and J by 1 base, with 9 bases between. This CDR3 comprises 14 residues. This clonotype appeared many times.

The source material was peripheral blood. The gene calls are TRBV9 and TRBJ1-1; possible D gene TRBD1, 5 bases. This sequence was found in a woman between 18 and 29 years old with stable Graves' hyperthyroidism. CDR3 DNA sequence: TGTGCCAGCAGCGTCGGGGGTCAGAACACTGAAGCTTTCTTT. Its translation: CASSVGGQNTEAFF.